Reported below is one T cell receptor (beta chain). The target antigen is unknown. One junction end does not reproduce the germline sequence, and a read error may be involved. Germline V gene data show CDR1 as MDHEN and CDR2 as SYDVKM. The CDR3 is made up of 14 amino acids. The sample belongs to a study of cytomegalovirus exposure and HLA in healthy donors. Study as a whole: In a previous analysis, around 120 million unique TCR beta sequences were found from 150 million to 200 million T cells.

Whole-study results and caveats: Roughly uniform sequencing depth across donors was assumed, possibly incorrectly. Later examination showed HLA-associated TCR beta chains had greater clonal expansion than equally common others.

The PCR employed 60 Vbeta primers together with 13 Jbeta primers. Repertoires were generated with immunoSEQ multiplex PCR, while TCRdb's copy carries only in-frame clones and drops some. The sample carries more than 200,000 clones, roughly 85% recorded once. The V call is TRBV28, the J call TRBJ1-5; the D gene is possibly TRBD1 (6 bases). This TCR derives from a man between 18 and 35 years old in good health and CMV-seronegative. The specimen sequenced was PBMCs. CDR3 residues: CASNLQQGLQPQHF. DNA for the CDR3: TGTGCCAGCAATTTACAACAGGGCCTCCAGCCCCAGCATTTT. Full variable domain (missing parts from reference TRBV28 and TRBJ1-5): DVKVTQSSRYLVKRTGEKVFLECVQDMDHENMFWYRQDPGLGLRLIYFSYDVKMKEKGDIPEGYSVSREKKERFSLILESASTNQTSMYLCASNLQQGLQPQHFGDGTRLSIL.